The 24 T cell receptor beta chains reported below all come from one sample, sequenced in a study of blood T cells in healthy people across ages. The authors ran a second PCR of about 7 to 11 cycles using a sample-barcoded 5' primer and a J-beta primer mix. MiXCR was run by TCRdb on the 5' RACE reads, yielding one entry per CDR3 protein. In the table there are roughly 720,000 distinct CDR3 sequences, 53% of which are singletons. Sequencing input: blood. These receptors came from a man older than 75 in good health.

This clonotype was seen a few times. This chain links TRBV10-3 with TRBJ2-5, with D perhaps assigned TRBD1 or TRBD2 (5 bases each). The ends were cut back, 1 base at V and 5 bases at J, with 11 bases in the middle. The CDR3 covers 14 residues. Germline values: CDR1 ENHRY, CDR2 SYGVKD. The CDR3 loop reads CAISEWGRDETQYF. The CDR3 nucleotides are TGTGCCATCAGTGAGTGGGGCAGGGACGAGACCCAGTACTTC.

The chain combines TRBV7-2 with TRBJ1-5; D not resolved. V was cut by 2 bases and J by 4 bases, with 9 bases left in between. The CDR3 consists of 14 residues. Germline-derived CDR1 and CDR2 are SGHTA and FQGNSA. CDR3 residues: CASSLFFVNQPQHF. The CDR3 DNA reads TGTGCCAGCAGCTTATTTTTCGTGAATCAGCCCCAGCATTTT.

V usage is TRBV20-1 and J usage is TRBJ1-2, with 8 bases fitting TRBD1. The germline V gene has CDR1 DFQATT and CDR2 SNEGSKA (reference sequence). The CDR3 runs 15 residues. J was trimmed by 6 bases and V by 4 bases; bases with no gene match: 13. CDR3 coding DNA: TGCAGTGCTAAGCCCCCCCAGGGGGCGTATCATGGCTACACCTTC. Protein product: CSAKPPQGAYHGYTF.

A few counts support this clonotype. The chain recombines TRBV3-1 with TRBJ2-1, with a tentative D call TRBD2 (5 bases). The CDR3 has 16 residues. Per the germline V gene, CDR1 is LGHDT and CDR2 is YNNKEL (reference sequence). With 0 bases removed from V and 15 bases from J, the gap between germline ends came to 24 bases. The CDR3 sequence: CASSQEGNLRTAQRFF. In DNA, the CDR3 is TGTGCCAGCAGCCAAGAAGGAAACCTTAGGACTGCGCAGCGGTTCTTC.

This chain connects TRBV20-1 to TRBJ2-4; the match to TRBD2 covers 10 bases. The germline CDR1 and CDR2 sequences are DFQATT and SNEGSKA (reference sequence). The CDR3 consists of 14 residues. The J segment lost 14 bases and the V segment lost 3 bases, leaving 13 bases of the junction unmatched. CDR3: CSARPPGAGGKKYF. Written as DNA, the CDR3 is TGCAGTGCTAGGCCCCCGGGAGCGGGAGGGAAGAAGTACTTC.

V is TRBV9 and J is TRBJ2-4; 7 nucleotides line up with TRBD2. The tail of the sequence fits TRBJ2-7 better, so the J call may be wrong. CDR3 length: 15 residues. The V gene's germline CDR1 is SGDLS and CDR2 YYNGEE. CDR3: CASSVEGGRGHEQYF. The CDR3 DNA follows: TGTGCCAGCAGCGTAGAGGGAGGGAGAGGCCACGAGCAGTACTTC.

This clonotype was found many times. This chain connects TRBV20-1 to TRBJ2-5; D gene unclear. Germline V lookup: CDR1 DFQATT, CDR2 SNEGSKA (reference sequence). V was clipped by 3 bases and J by 5 bases, with 13 bases between them. This CDR3 comprises 13 residues. This CDR3 is CSASRAARETQYF. The CDR3 DNA follows: TGCAGTGCTAGTAGGGCAGCTAGGGAGACCCAGTACTTC.

V is TRBV11-2 and J is TRBJ2-7; D possibly corresponds to TRBD2 (5 bases). CDR3 size: 15 residues. V was trimmed by 4 bases and J by 3 bases, leaving 16 bases between them. Germline-derived CDR1 and CDR2 are SGHAT and FQNNGV. CDR3 amino acids: CASSYLHTGIYEQYF. For the CDR3, the DNA is TGTGCCAGCAGCTACCTACACACCGGGATCTACGAGCAGTACTTC.

The chain is built from TRBV10-3 and TRBJ2-3, with D uncertain. With 6 bases removed from V and 5 bases from J, the gap between germline ends came to 9 bases. CDR1 and CDR2 from the germline V gene are ENHRY and SYGVKD. The CDR3 loop spans 12 amino acids. CDR3 amino acids: CAISYELDTQYF. In nucleotides, the CDR3 is TGTGCCATCAGCTACGAGTTAGATACGCAGTATTTT.

On this clonotype: The junction departs from germline at one end; a sequencing error may be responsible. Here the CDR3 reads CARSRGGSSYEQYF. The CDR3 DNA reads as TGTGCCAGAAGCCGTGGGGGATCCTCCTACGAGCAGTACTTC. The chain has TRBV3-1 and TRBJ2-7; D is possibly TRBD1 or TRBD2 (5 bases each). Per the germline V gene, CDR1 is LGHDT and CDR2 is YNNKEL (reference sequence). This CDR3 is 14 amino acids long.

The V call is TRBV20-1, the J call TRBJ2-7; D remains unclear. The germline V and J ends were trimmed by 6 bases and 0 bases, with 9 bases remaining between them. Germline V gene data show CDR1 as DFQATT and CDR2 as SNEGSKA (reference sequence). The CDR3 runs 12 residues. The DNA of the CDR3 is TGCAGTGCGATCGTAAACTCCTACGAGCAGTACTTC. It is translated as CSAIVNSYEQYF.

The gene calls are TRBV5-1 and TRBJ1-2; D is perhaps TRBD1 (5 bases). V was shortened by 0 bases and J by 7 bases, with 16 bases between the two germline ends. Germline CDR1 is SGHRS and CDR2 is YFSETQ. This CDR3 has 15 residues. CDR3: CASSLVGTENRGYTF. CDR3 sequence (DNA): TGCGCCAGCAGCTTGGTGGGGACCGAAAATCGTGGCTACACCTTC.

The gene calls are TRBV28 and TRBJ2-7, with a weak D call TRBD1 (6 bases). V lost 5 bases to trimming and J lost 6 bases, with 17 bases between them. CDR3 size: 14 residues. Looked up from germline, CDR1 is MDHEN and CDR2 is SYDVKM. The CDR3 coding sequence is TGTGCCAGCAGTCCGTCGACAGGACGCGCCGAGCAGTACTTC. Residues: CASSPSTGRAEQYF.

This clonotype has more than one count but fewer than ten. This rearrangement joins TRBV20-1 to TRBJ2-1; TRBD2 is a possible D gene (5 bases). This CDR3 comprises 14 residues. Trimming left V 1 base short and J 8 bases short, with 15 bases between. Germline loops: CDR1 DFQATT, CDR2 SNEGSKA (reference sequence). The CDR3, as DNA: TGCAGTGCTAGAGCCTCGGGAAAGAGGGATGAGCAGTTCTTC. Translated, it gives CSARASGKRDEQFF.

This chain connects TRBV15 to TRBJ2-1; the match to TRBD2 covers 11 bases. Germline loops: CDR1 LNHNV, CDR2 YYDKDF (reference sequence). V lost 1 base to trimming and J lost 5 bases; unmatched junction nucleotides: 7. The CDR3 extends over 17 amino acids. The CDR3 nucleotides are TGTGCCACCAGCAGAGCGGTAGGGACTAGCGGTAACAATGAGCAGTTCTTC. Protein sequence: CATSRAVGTSGNNEQFF.

This clonotype was seen a few times. V gene TRBV5-1 combines with J gene TRBJ2-3; the match to TRBD1 covers 8 bases. Looked up from germline, CDR1 is SGHRS and CDR2 is YFSETQ. J gave up 2 bases and V 4 bases, and 9 bases lay outside the gene matches. The CDR3 contains 16 residues. CDR3 amino acids: CASSTGQGLVTDTQYF. The CDR3 region has the DNA TGCGCCAGCAGCACTGGACAGGGCTTGGTCACAGATACGCAGTATTTT.

J is TRBJ2-7 and V is TRBV20-1, with 7 bases fitting TRBD1. V dropped 1 base and J dropped 3; count of bases not matched to a gene: 6. Per the germline V gene, CDR1 is DFQATT and CDR2 is SNEGSKA (reference sequence). The length of the CDR3 is 14 residues. CDR3 residues: CSARAGTADYEQYF. DNA for the CDR3: TGCAGTGCTAGAGCCGGGACAGCTGACTACGAGCAGTACTTC.

V and J are TRBV3-1 and TRBJ1-5, with a tentative D call TRBD1 (6 bases). The CDR3 runs 15 residues. The V gene's germline CDR1 is LGHDT and CDR2 YNNKEL (reference sequence). V dropped 1 base and J dropped 4 bases, with 11 bases sitting between them. CDR3 protein: CASSQAQGSNQPQHF. The CDR3 region has the DNA TGTGCCAGCAGCCAAGCACAGGGAAGTAATCAGCCCCAGCATTTT.

The chain employs TRBV20-1 and TRBJ1-1; 9 bases align to TRBD1. The CDR3 sequence is 16 residues long. Per germline, CDR1 DFQATT and CDR2 SNEGSKA (reference sequence). Trimming cost V 6 bases and J 4 bases; bases outside gene matches: 15. Here the CDR3 DNA reads TGCAGTGCCCCCCGCGGGACAGGGATTTCGGTCACTGAAGCTTTCTTT. Translated: CSAPRGTGISVTEAFF.

The gene calls are TRBV27 and TRBJ2-5, with 7 bases fitting TRBD2. J was trimmed by 5 bases and V by 10 bases; bases with no gene match: 10. The germline CDR1 and CDR2 sequences are MNHEY and SMNVEV (reference sequence). The CDR3 is 13 residues long. This CDR3 is CATLAAGDETQYF. As DNA, the CDR3 is TGTGCCACCCTAGCCGCGGGGGACGAGACCCAGTACTTC.

The chain recombines TRBV2 with TRBJ2-5; D might be TRBD2 (6 bases). From germline, CDR1 is SNHLY and CDR2 FYNNEI. Trimming took 6 bases from V and 4 from J, leaving 15 bases between them. This CDR3 comprises 14 residues. CDR3 in amino acids: CASRRDGGPETQYF. In DNA form, the CDR3 reads TGTGCCAGCAGGCGGGACGGAGGGCCAGAGACCCAGTACTTC.

The V gene is TRBV5-1, the J gene TRBJ2-4; D is possibly TRBD1 or TRBD2 (5 bases each). The end of the DNA is better explained by TRBJ2-7, so the J call may be wrong. Germline-derived CDR1 and CDR2 are SGHRS and YFSETQ. This CDR3 region has 13 residues. The CDR3 here is CASSPWDDYEQYF. CDR3 nucleotides: TGCGCCAGCAGCCCGTGGGACGACTACGAGCAGTACTTC.

The genes are TRBV12-3 or TRBV12-4 and TRBJ2-1; the match to TRBD1 covers 8 bases. The V gene end was trimmed by 6 bases and the J gene end by 8 bases; junction bases not matched to a gene: 9. The CDR3 extends over 14 amino acids. CDR3 nucleotide sequence: TGTGCCAGCAGCCGAAGGACAGGGTGGGATGAGCAGTTCTTC. Translating gives CASSRRTGWDEQFF.

The chain uses TRBV24-1 and TRBJ2-3; D remains ambiguous. Germline loops: CDR1 KGHDR, CDR2 SFDVKD. The V end was cut by 4 bases, the J end by 0 bases, with 10 bases between. The CDR3 extends over 15 amino acids. Here the CDR3 reads CATSDPTPSTDTQYF. In nucleotides, the CDR3 is TGTGCCACCAGTGACCCCACCCCGAGCACAGATACGCAGTATTTT.